This is a list of T cell receptor beta chains from one sample in a study of cytomegalovirus exposure and HLA in healthy donors. Sequenced by immunoSEQ multiplex PCR; TCRdb stores in-frame clones only, minus some. The sample has around 67,000 clones; roughly two thirds are singletons. Sequenced: PBMCs. These receptors came from a woman between 50 and 59 years old in good health and CMV-seronegative. Both conserved end residues are part of each CDR3. Fields, in order: J gene, clone size, V gene, D gene, CDR3 DNA, CDR3 protein. The D gene is left open where the match is weak. Expanded clones get a size class; other rows say once, few or many, or leave the size out.

>TRBJ2-1|-|TRBV7-3|TRBD2
TGTGCCAGCAGCCCCCCCGGGACTAGCGCCGACAATGAGCAGTTCTTC
CASSPPGTSADNEQFF
>TRBJ2-5|-|TRBV5-8|TRBD1
TGTGCCAGCAGCCAGACAGGGGGCGAAGAGACCCAGTACTTC
CASSQTGGEETQYF
>TRBJ1-3|-|TRBV28|-
TGTGCCAGCAGTTTGCTATACGAATCTGGAAACACCATATATTTT
CASSLLYESGNTIYF
>TRBJ2-1|few|TRBV5-1|-
TGCGCCAGCAGCTTGGAGGGCGGGGTTTGGGATGAGCAGTTCTTC
CASSLEGGVWDEQFF
>TRBJ2-7|-|TRBV19|-
TGTGCCAGTAGTCTGGGGCTTCCCTACGAGCAGTACTTC
CASSLGLPYEQYF
>TRBJ1-1|-|TRBV4-3|-
TGCGCCAGCAGCCAAGGTCTTGACAGGAACACTGAAGCTTTCTTT
CASSQGLDRNTEAFF
>TRBJ1-6|-|TRBV6-5|TRBD1
TGTGCCAGCAGTTACTGGGGACAGATCTATAATTCACCCCTCCACTTT
CASSYWGQIYNSPLHF
>TRBJ2-5|once|TRBV5-4|TRBD1
TGTGCCAGCAGCTACCGGGACAGGACGTACTTC
CASSYRDRTYF
>TRBJ2-1|few|TRBV6-5|TRBD1
TGTGCCAGCAGTTACCCTGGACAGGGCTACAATGAGCAGTTCTTC
CASSYPGQGYNEQFF
>TRBJ2-5|-|TRBV30|-
TGTGCCTGGAGCCACGCAGGGCCCCAGTACTTC
CAWSHAGPQYF
>TRBJ1-1|-|TRBV7-2|TRBD1
TGTGCCAGCAGCCTCACAGGGGCGTGGAACACTGAAGCTTTCTTT
CASSLTGAWNTEAFF
>TRBJ1-2|-|TRBV5-3|-
TGTGCCAGAAGCTTAAATTTGAGCTCTTACAGGGTGGGTGAGGATGGCTACACCTTC
CARSLNLSSYRVGEDGYTF
>TRBJ1-2|-|TRBV7-8|-
TGTGCCACCGGCGGGAGATCCTATGGCTACACCTTC
CATGGRSYGYTF
>TRBJ2-2|-|TRBV28|TRBD2
TGTGCCAGCAGTTTAAGGCGAACTAGCGGGAGTATGGGCGGCACCGGGGAGCTGTTTTTT
CASSLRRTSGSMGGTGELFF
>TRBJ1-1|-|TRBV6-5|-
TGTGCCAGCAGTAACAGGGACGGCACTGAAGCTTTCTTT
CASSNRDGTEAFF
>TRBJ2-7|-|TRBV5-1|-
TGCGCCAGCAGCTTGGAAGAGGACTACGAGCAGTACTTC
CASSLEEDYEQYF
>TRBJ1-5|few|TRBV28|-
TGTGCCAGCAGGCTGCAGATGGATCAGCCCCAGCATTTT
CASRLQMDQPQHF
>TRBJ2-7|-|TRBV6-6|TRBD1
TGTGCCAGCAGTTACCCCGGGACAGGGGGTACCTACGAGCAGTACTTC
CASSYPGTGGTYEQYF
>TRBJ2-3|-|TRBV7-2|TRBD2
TGTGCCAGCAGCTTAGGACTAGCGGGAGGAGGCGATACGCAGTATTTT
CASSLGLAGGGDTQYF
>TRBJ2-2|few|TRBV19|TRBD2
TGTGCCAGTAGACTACCCTCCCGGGAGGGGTACACCGGGGAGCTGTTTTTT
CASRLPSREGYTGELFF
>TRBJ2-7|-|TRBV4-3|TRBD1
TGCGCCAGCAGCCACAATTACGGACAGGGCTACGAGCAGTACTTC
CASSHNYGQGYEQYF
>TRBJ1-5|-|TRBV27|-
TGTGCCAGCAGTTTTGACGGGGATGCCAATCAGCCCCAGCATTTT
CASSFDGDANQPQHF
>TRBJ2-2|-|TRBV28|TRBD2
TGTGCCAGCAGCTGGAGCGGGAGGGATACCGGGGAGCTGTTTTTT
CASSWSGRDTGELFF
>TRBJ2-1|-|TRBV9|TRBD2
TGTGCCAGCAGCCCCCGGGGACTAGCGGGAAACAATGAGCAGTTCTTC
CASSPRGLAGNNEQFF
>TRBJ1-2|-|TRBV28|-
TGTGCCAGCAGGGGCCCGGGGTTTGGCTACACCTTC
CASRGPGFGYTF
>TRBJ2-2|-|TRBV5-1|TRBD1
TGCGCCAGCAGCTTGGCCGAGACAGGGGGCTTGACCGGGGAGCTGTTTTTT
CASSLAETGGLTGELFF
>TRBJ1-1|once|TRBV5-5|-
TGTGCCTCCCCGCGGGGGGGCAGGGGAACTGAAGCTTTCTTT
CASPRGGRGTEAFF
>TRBJ1-4|-|TRBV7-9|TRBD1
TGTGCCAGCAGCCCGCGACAGGGGAAGGAGGAAAAACTGTTTTTT
CASSPRQGKEEKLFF
>TRBJ2-3|-|TRBV9|TRBD2
TGTGCCAGCAGCCCGGGGACTAGCGGATACACAGATACGCAGTATTTT
CASSPGTSGYTDTQYF
>TRBJ1-5|-|TRBV19|-
TGTGCCAGTAATCAAGGGAGCGGGGTTTATCAGCCCCAGCATTTT
CASNQGSGVYQPQHF
>TRBJ2-5|-|TRBV5-4|-
TGTGCCAGCAGTCAGGACAGACAAGAGACCCAGTACTTC
CASSQDRQETQYF
>TRBJ1-3|-|TRBV2|TRBD1
TGTGCCAGCACCCTAAGACAGGGGGCGCCGGGAAACACCATATATTTT
CASTLRQGAPGNTIYF
>TRBJ1-2|-|TRBV28|TRBD1
TGTGCCAGCAGTTTACCAGGGGGATTTAACTATGGCTACACCTTC
CASSLPGGFNYGYTF
>TRBJ1-5|few|TRBV2|-
TGTGCCAGCAGCCCCGTTTTTTCGGGGCAGCCCCAGCATTTT
CASSPVFSGQPQHF
>TRBJ1-1|-|TRBV29-1|-
TGCAGCGCCTACCGACTGCCGAGACAGGTAATGAACACTGAAGCTTTCTTT
CSAYRLPRQVMNTEAFF
>TRBJ1-1|-|TRBV15|-
TGTGCCACCAGCAGAGAGCCAGGGCTCTGGAACACTGAAGCTTTCTTT
CATSREPGLWNTEAFF